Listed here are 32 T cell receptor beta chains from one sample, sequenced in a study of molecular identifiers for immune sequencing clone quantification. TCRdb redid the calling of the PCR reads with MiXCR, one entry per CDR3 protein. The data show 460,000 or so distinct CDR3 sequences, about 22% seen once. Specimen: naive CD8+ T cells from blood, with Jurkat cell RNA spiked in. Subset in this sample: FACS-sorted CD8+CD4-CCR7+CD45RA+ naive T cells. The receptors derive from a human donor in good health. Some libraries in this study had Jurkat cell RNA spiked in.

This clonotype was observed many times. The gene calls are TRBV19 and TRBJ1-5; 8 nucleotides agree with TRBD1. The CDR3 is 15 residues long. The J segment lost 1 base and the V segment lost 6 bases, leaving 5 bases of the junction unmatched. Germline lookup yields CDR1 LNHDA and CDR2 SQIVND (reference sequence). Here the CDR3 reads CASSAGGRSNQPQHF. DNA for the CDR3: TGTGCCAGTAGCGCAGGGGGCCGGAGCAATCAGCCCCAGCATTTT.

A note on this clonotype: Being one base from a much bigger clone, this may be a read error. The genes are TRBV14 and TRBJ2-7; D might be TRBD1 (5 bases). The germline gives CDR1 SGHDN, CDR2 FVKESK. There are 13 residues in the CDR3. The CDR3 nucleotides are TGTGCCAGCAGCCCAGACAGCCCCTACGGGCAGTACTTC. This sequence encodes CASSPDSPYGQYF.

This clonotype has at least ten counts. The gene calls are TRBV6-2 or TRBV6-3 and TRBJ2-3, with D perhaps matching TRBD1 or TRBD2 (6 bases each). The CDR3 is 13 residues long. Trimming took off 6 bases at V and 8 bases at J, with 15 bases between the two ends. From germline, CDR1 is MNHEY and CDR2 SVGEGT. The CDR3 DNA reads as TGTGCCAGCAGCCTCGACTGGGGGGCTACGCAGTATTTT. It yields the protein CASSLDWGATQYF.

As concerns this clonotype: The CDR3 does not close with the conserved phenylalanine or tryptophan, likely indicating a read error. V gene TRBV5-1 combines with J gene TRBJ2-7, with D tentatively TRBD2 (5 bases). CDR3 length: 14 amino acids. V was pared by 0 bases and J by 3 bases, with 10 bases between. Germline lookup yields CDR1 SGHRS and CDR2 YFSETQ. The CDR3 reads CASSLALADYEQYL. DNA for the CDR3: TGCGCCAGCAGCTTGGCGCTAGCAGACTACGAGCAGTACTTA.

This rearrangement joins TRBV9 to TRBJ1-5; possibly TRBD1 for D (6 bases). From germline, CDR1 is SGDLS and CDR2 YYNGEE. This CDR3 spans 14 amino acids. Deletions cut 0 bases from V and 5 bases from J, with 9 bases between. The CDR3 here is CASSVGPGDQPQHF. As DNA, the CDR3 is TGTGCCAGCAGCGTAGGCCCAGGGGATCAGCCCCAGCATTTT. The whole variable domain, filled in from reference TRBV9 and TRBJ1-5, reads DSGVTQTPKHLITATGQRVTLRCSPRSGDLSVYWYQQSLDQGLQFLIQYYNGEERAKGNILERFSAQQFPDLHSELNLSSLELGDSALYFCASSVGPGDQPQHFGDGTRLSIL.

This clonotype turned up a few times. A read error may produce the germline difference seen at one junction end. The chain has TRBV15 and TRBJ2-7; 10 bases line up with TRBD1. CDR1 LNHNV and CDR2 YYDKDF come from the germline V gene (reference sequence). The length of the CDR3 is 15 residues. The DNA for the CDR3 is TGTGCCACCTGCAGAGCGGACAGGGGGTCGTCCGAGCAGTACTTC. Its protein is CATCRADRGSSEQYF.

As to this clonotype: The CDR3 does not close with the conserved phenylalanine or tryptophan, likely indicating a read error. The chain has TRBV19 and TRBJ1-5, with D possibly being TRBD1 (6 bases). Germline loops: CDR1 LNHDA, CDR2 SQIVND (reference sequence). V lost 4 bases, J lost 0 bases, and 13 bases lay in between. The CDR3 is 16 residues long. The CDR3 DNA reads TGTGCCAGTAGTACATGGACAGATCTTAGCAATCAGCCCCAGCATTCT. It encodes CASSTWTDLSNQPQHS.

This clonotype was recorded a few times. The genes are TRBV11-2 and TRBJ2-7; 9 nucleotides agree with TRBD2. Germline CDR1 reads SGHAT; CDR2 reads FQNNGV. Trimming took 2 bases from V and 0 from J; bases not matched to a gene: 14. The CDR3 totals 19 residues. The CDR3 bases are TGTGCCAGCAGCTTATCCTCCATGAGTCAGCGGGGGGACTCCTACGAGCAGTACTTC. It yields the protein CASSLSSMSQRGDSYEQYF. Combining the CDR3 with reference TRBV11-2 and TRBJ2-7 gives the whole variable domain EAGVAQSPRYKIIEKRQSVAFWCNPISGHATLYWYQQILGQGPKLLIQFQNNGVVDDSQLPKDRFSAERLKGVDSTLKIQPAKLEDSAVYLCASSLSSMSQRGDSYEQYFGPGTRLTVT.

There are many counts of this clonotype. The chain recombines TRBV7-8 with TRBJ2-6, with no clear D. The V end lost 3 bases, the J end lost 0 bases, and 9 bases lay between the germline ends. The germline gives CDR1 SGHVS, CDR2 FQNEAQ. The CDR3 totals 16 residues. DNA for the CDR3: TGTGCCAGCAGCTTGCGACGGAACTCTGGGGCCAACGTCCTGACTTTC. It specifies CASSLRRNSGANVLTF.

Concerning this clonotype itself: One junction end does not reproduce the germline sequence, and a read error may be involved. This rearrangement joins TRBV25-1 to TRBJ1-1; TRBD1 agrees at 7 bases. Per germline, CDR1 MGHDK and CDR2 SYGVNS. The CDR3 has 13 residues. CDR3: CTSSVATGTEAFF. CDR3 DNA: TGTACCAGCAGTGTAGCGACAGGGACTGAAGCTTTCTTT.

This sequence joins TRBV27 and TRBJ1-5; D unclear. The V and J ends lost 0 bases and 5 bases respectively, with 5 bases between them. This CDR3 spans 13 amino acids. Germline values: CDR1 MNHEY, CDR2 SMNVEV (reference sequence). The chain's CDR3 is CASSLSLDQPQHF. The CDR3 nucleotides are TGTGCCAGCAGTTTATCGTTGGATCAGCCCCAGCATTTT.

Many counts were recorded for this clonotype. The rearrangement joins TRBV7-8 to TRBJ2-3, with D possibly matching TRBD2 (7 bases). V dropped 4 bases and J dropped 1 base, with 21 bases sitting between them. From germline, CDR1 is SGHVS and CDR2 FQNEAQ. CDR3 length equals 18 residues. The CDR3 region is CASSSSGGRVYGTDTQYF. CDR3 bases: TGTGCCAGCAGCTCCTCGGGGGGCAGGGTTTACGGCACAGATACGCAGTATTTT.

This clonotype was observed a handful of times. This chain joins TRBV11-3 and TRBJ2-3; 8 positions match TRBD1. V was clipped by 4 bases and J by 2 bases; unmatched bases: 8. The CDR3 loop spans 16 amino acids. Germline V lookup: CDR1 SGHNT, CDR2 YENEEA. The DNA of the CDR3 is TGTGCCAGCAGCTCTGACAGGGGACCACACACAGATACGCAGTATTTT. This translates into CASSSDRGPHTDTQYF.

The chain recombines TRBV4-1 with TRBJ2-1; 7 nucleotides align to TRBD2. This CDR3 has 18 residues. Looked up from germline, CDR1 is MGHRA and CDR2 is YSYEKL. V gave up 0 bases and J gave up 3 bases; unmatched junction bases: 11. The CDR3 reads CASSQDPPSGVGYNEQFF. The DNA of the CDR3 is TGCGCCAGCAGCCAAGACCCTCCCAGCGGGGTGGGCTACAATGAGCAGTTCTTC.

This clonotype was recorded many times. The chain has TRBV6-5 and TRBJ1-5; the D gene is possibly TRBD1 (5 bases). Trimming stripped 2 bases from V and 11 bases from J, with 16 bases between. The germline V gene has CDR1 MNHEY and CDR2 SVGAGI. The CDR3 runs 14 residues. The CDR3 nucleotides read TGTGCCAGCAGTTACAGGGCAGGGCTGGTGGCCCAGCATTTT. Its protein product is CASSYRAGLVAQHF.

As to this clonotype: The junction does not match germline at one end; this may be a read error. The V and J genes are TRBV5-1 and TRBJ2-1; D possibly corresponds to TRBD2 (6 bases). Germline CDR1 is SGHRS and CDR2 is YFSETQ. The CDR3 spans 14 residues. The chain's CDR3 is CASGLAVSYNEQFF. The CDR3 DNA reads TGCGCCAGCGGCTTAGCGGTTTCCTACAATGAGCAGTTCTTC.

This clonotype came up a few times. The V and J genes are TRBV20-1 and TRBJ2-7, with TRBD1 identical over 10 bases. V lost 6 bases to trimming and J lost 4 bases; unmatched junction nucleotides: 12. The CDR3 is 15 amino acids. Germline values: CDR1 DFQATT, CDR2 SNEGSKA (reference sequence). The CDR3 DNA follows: TGCAGTGCCGGTCGACAGGGGGCGCCTATATACGAGCAGTACTTC. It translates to CSAGRQGAPIYEQYF.

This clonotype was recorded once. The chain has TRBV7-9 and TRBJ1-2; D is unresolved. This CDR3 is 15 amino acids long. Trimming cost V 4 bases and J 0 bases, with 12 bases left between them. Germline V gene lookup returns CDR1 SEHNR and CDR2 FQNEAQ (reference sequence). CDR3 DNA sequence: TGTGCCAGCAGCTCTACCGGGAGAACTAACTATGGCTACACCTTC. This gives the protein CASSSTGRTNYGYTF.

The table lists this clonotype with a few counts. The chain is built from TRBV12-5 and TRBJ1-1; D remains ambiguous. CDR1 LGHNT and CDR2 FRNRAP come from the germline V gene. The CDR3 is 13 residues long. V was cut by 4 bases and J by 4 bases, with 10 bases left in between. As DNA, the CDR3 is TGTGCTAGTGGTTGGGGATTGGGCACTGAAGCTTTCTTT. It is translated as CASGWGLGTEAFF.

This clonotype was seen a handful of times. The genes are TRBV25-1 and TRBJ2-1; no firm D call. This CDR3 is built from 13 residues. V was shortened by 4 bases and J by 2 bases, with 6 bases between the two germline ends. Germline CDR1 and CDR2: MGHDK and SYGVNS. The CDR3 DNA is TGTGCCAGCAGTGTCGCAACCTACAATGAGCAGTTCTTC. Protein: CASSVATYNEQFF.

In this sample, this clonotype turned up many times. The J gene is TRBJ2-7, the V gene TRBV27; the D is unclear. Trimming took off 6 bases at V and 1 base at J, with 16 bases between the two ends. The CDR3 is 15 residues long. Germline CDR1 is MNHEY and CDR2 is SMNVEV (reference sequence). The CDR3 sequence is CASSSVDQSSYEQYF. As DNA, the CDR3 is TGTGCCAGCAGCTCCGTCGACCAATCGTCCTACGAGCAGTACTTC.

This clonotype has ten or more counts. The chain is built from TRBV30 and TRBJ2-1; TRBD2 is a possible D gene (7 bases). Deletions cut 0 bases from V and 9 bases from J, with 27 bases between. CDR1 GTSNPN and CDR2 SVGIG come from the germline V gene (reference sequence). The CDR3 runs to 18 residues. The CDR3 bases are TGTGCCTGGAGTGTAGTTCCATCGTGGGGGGGGCCGGTCGGTGAGCAGTTCTTC. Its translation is CAWSVVPSWGGPVGEQFF.

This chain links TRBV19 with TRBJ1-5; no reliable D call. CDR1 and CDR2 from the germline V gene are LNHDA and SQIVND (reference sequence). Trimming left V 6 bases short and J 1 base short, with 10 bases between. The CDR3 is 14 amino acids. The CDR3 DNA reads TGTGCCAGTAGCACCGGTATCAGCAATCAGCCCCAGCATTTT. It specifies CASSTGISNQPQHF. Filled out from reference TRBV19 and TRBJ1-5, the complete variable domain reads DGGITQSPKYLFRKEGQNVTLSCEQNLNHDAMYWYRQDPGQGLRLIYYSQIVNDFQKGDIAEGYSVSREKKESFPLTVTSAQKNPTAFYLCASSTGISNQPQHFGDGTRLSIL.

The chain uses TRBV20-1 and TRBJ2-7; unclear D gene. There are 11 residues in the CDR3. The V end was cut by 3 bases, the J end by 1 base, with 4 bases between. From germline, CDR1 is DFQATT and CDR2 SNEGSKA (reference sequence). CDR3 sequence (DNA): TGCAGTGCTAGCTCTTCCTACGAGCAGTACTTC. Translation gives CSASSSYEQYF.

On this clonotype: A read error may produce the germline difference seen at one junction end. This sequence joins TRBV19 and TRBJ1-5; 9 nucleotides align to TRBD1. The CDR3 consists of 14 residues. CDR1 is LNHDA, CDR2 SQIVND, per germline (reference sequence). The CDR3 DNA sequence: TGTGCCAGTACCAGTACAGGGGGCAACCAGCCCCAGCATTTT. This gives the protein CASTSTGGNQPQHF.

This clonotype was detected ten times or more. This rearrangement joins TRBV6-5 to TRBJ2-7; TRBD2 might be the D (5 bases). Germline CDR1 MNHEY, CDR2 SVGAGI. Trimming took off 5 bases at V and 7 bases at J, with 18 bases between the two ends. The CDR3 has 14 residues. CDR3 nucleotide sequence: TGTGCCAGCAGTCCGGGAATCTCAATCGGAGAGCAGTACTTC. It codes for CASSPGISIGEQYF.

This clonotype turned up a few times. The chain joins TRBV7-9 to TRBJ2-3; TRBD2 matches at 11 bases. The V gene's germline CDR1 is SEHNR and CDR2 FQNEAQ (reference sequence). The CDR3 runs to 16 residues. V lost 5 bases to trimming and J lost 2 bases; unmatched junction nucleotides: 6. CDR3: CASSQLAGVFTDTQYF. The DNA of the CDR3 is TGTGCCAGCAGCCAACTAGCGGGGGTTTTCACAGATACGCAGTATTTT.

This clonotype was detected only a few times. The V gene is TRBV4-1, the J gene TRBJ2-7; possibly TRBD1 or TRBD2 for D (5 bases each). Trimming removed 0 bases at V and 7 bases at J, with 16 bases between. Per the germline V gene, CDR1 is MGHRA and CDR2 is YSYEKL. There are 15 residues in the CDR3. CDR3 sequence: CASSQDGTTWGEQYF. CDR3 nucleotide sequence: TGCGCCAGCAGCCAAGACGGCACTACGTGGGGGGAGCAGTACTTC.

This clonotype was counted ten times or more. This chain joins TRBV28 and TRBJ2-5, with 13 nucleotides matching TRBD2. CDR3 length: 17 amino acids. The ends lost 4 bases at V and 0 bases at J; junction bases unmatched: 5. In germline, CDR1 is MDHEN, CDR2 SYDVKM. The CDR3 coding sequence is TGTGCCAGCAGTTCTGGACTAGCGGGAGCGTACCAAGAGACCCAGTACTTC. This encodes CASSSGLAGAYQETQYF. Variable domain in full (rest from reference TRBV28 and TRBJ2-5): DVKVTQSSRYLVKRTGEKVFLECVQDMDHENMFWYRQDPGLGLRLIYFSYDVKMKEKGDIPEGYSVSREKKERFSLILESASTNQTSMYLCASSSGLAGAYQETQYFGPGTRLLVL.

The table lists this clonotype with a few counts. CDR3 DNA sequence: TGTGCCAGCAGTTTTAGGGGTCCCCCCAATTCCTACGAGCAGTACTTC. As protein: CASSFRGPPNSYEQYF. The gene calls are TRBV28 and TRBJ2-7, with D possibly matching TRBD1 (5 bases). CDR3 size: 16 residues. V lost 3 bases and J lost 1, with 16 bases in between. Germline loops: CDR1 MDHEN, CDR2 SYDVKM.

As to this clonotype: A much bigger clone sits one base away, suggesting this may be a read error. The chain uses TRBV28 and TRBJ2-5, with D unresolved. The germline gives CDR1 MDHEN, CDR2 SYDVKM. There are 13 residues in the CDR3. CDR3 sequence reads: CASGGSWQEAQYF. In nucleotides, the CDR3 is TGTGCCAGCGGTGGTAGTTGGCAAGAGGCCCAGTACTTC.

CDR3 DNA: TGTGCCAGCAGCGTTGATCCCGGGACTCGAAACACCGGGGAGCTGTTTTTT. Protein sequence: CASSVDPGTRNTGELFF. The rearrangement links TRBV9 to TRBJ2-2, with a weak D call TRBD2 (6 bases). V was trimmed by 2 bases and J by 2 bases, leaving 16 bases between them. The CDR3 totals 17 residues. In germline, CDR1 is SGDLS, CDR2 YYNGEE.